A selection of T cell receptor beta chains follows, all from one sample in a study of shared clonotypes between healthy human individuals. Clones were read by immunoSEQ multiplex PCR, and TCRdb kept only the in-frame ones, dropping some. The sample includes a few hundred thousand clones, approximately 97% seen only once; the top ten take 0.045% to 0.07%. Material for sequencing was naive CD4+ T cells sorted from blood. The receptor set was obtained from a woman under 40 in good health. Each CDR3 is given with its conserved first and last residue. D genes are given only for firm matches. The listing skips clone size in some rows; elsewhere it reads once, few, many or a size class.

D	J	V	size	DNA	CDR3
-	TRBJ2-7	TRBV28	few	TGTGCCAGCAGCAGAGTCTACGAGCAGTACTTC	CASSRVYEQYF
-	TRBJ1-3	TRBV10-2	once	TGCGCCAGCAGACCTAGCTCTGGAAACACCATATATTTT	CASRPSSGNTIYF
-	TRBJ2-1	TRBV7-2	-	TGTGCCAGCACCCCGGGACTCAGTATTAACAATGAGCAGTTCTTC	CASTPGLSINNEQFF
-	TRBJ2-3	TRBV9	-	TGTGCCAGCAGCCTACCTACCGGGGCAGATACGCAGTATTTT	CASSLPTGADTQYF
-	TRBJ2-5	TRBV19	-	TGTGCCAGTACCCCAGGGACTCCAGTGGAGACCCAGTACTTC	CASTPGTPVETQYF
-	TRBJ1-1	TRBV28	-	TGTGCCAGCAGTTCTCCTCAGGGCCTGAACACTGAAGCTTTCTTT	CASSSPQGLNTEAFF
TRBD2	TRBJ2-1	TRBV14	-	TGTGCCAGCAGCCACGCTAGCGGGAGGCCGACCTCGGCTGAGCAGTTCTTC	CASSHASGRPTSAEQFF
-	TRBJ2-7	TRBV11-3	-	TGTGCCAGCAGCACGGGACCAGACTACGAGCAGTACTTC	CASSTGPDYEQYF
-	TRBJ2-3	TRBV5-1	-	TGCGCCAGCAGCTTGGCCCAGGGTGGCACAGATACGCAGTATTTT	CASSLAQGGTDTQYF
TRBD1	TRBJ2-2	TRBV30	-	TGTGCCTGGAGGGGGACAGGCACCGGGGAGCTGTTTTTT	CAWRGTGTGELFF
-	TRBJ2-3	TRBV10-1	-	TGCGCCAGCAGCTCTAGCTCCCACACAGATACGCAGTATTTT	CASSSSSHTDTQYF
TRBD1	TRBJ1-5	TRBV27	-	TGTGCCAGCAGTTTTCAGGGACAGAACAATCAGCCCCAGCATTTT	CASSFQGQNNQPQHF